The 27 T cell receptor beta chains given below trace back to one sample, sequenced in a study of blood T cell repertoires in COVID-19. Only in-frame clones appear in the TCRdb table, and some are missing; sequencing was by immunoSEQ multiplex PCR. The table includes under 150,000 clones, roughly 80% detected once. The sample comprised peripheral blood. Every receptor here comes from a woman aged 80 or older in a cohort sampled during active or convalescent COVID-19.

J is TRBJ2-7 and V is TRBV7-6, with TRBD2 matching 9 bases. Germline V gives CDR1 SGHVS, CDR2 FNYEAQ. J lost 6 bases, V lost 5 bases, and 11 bases had no gene match. CDR3 length equals 15 residues. The chain's CDR3 is CASSPAGLASREQYF. In DNA form, the CDR3 reads TGTGCCAGCAGCCCAGCGGGACTAGCCAGCCGCGAGCAGTACTTC.

This clone was observed a few times. V is TRBV10-3 and J is TRBJ1-1; perhaps TRBD1 as D (6 bases). Germline V gene sequence: CDR1 ENHRY, CDR2 SYGVKD. V was pared by 5 bases and J by 0 bases, with 7 bases between. CDR3 length: 13 amino acids. The CDR3 sequence is CAISRQVNTEAFF. Here the CDR3 DNA reads TGTGCCATCAGTCGACAGGTGAACACTGAAGCTTTCTTT.

This clone showed up just once. The rearrangement joins TRBV30 to TRBJ1-2, with D tentatively TRBD1 (5 bases). CDR3 length: 15 residues. Between the trimmed V and J ends, which lost 0 bases and 0 bases, there was a span of 11 bases. Germline V gives CDR1 GTSNPN, CDR2 SVGIG (reference sequence). The CDR3 DNA reads as TGTGCCTGGAGTGTACGCGGCAGGGCTAACTATGGCTACACCTTC. Amino acid sequence: CAWSVRGRANYGYTF.

The chain combines TRBV7-2 with TRBJ1-2; D not resolved. The CDR3 sequence is 13 residues long. Per germline, CDR1 SGHTA and CDR2 FQGNSA. V was pared by 4 bases and J by 1 base, with 7 bases between. DNA for the CDR3: TGTGCCAGCAGCTCCTTCCTTAACTATGGCTACACCTTC. Translation: CASSSFLNYGYTF.

The V and J genes are TRBV15 and TRBJ2-3; no firm D call. The CDR3 loop spans 15 amino acids. V lost 1 base, J lost 1 base, and 9 bases lay in between. Germline V CDR1 and CDR2: LNHNV, YYDKDF (reference sequence). The chain's CDR3 is CATSRAYAGTDTQYF. In nucleotides, the CDR3 is TGTGCCACCAGCAGAGCCTACGCGGGCACAGATACGCAGTATTTT.

For this clone: A read error may explain this, as a much larger clone is one base away. The J gene is TRBJ2-2, the V gene TRBV4-2; D uncertain. Germline V gene sequence: CDR1 LGHNA, CDR2 YNFKEQ. V was trimmed by 2 bases and J by 5 bases, leaving 3 bases between them. There are 12 residues in the CDR3. This CDR3 reads CASSQLTGELFF. The CDR3, as DNA: TGTGCCAGCAGCCAATTAACCGGGGAGCTGTTTTTT.

The chain joins TRBV19 to TRBJ1-5, with a weak D call TRBD1 (6 bases). Germline loops: CDR1 LNHDA, CDR2 SQIVND (reference sequence). The CDR3 loop spans 13 amino acids. The V end was cut by 3 bases, the J end by 10 bases, with 13 bases between. CDR3 sequence: CASSILRGGPQHF. The CDR3 bases are TGTGCCAGTAGTATCCTACGGGGGGGCCCCCAGCATTTT.

V and J are TRBV19 and TRBJ1-1, with D perhaps TRBD1 (5 bases). V was cut by 6 bases and J by 9 bases, with 38 bases left in between. Germline values: CDR1 LNHDA, CDR2 SQIVND (reference sequence). The CDR3 extends over 20 amino acids. The CDR3 loop reads CASRKGQAVTRPISDFKAFF. DNA of the CDR3: TGTGCCAGTAGGAAGGGGCAGGCGGTGACCCGCCCGATTTCCGACTTCAAAGCTTTCTTT. The variable domain in full, with the rest retrieved from reference TRBV19 and TRBJ1-1, is DGGITQSPKYLFRKEGQNVTLSCEQNLNHDAMYWYRQDPGQGLRLIYYSQIVNDFQKGDIAEGYSVSREKKESFPLTVTSAQKNPTAFYLCASRKGQAVTRPISDFKAFFGQGTRLTVV.

V and J are TRBV6-6 and TRBJ1-5, with a weak D call TRBD1 (6 bases). V lost 8 bases and J lost 5, with 16 bases in between. This CDR3 is 14 amino acids long. Germline V gives CDR1 MNHNY, CDR2 SVGAGI (reference sequence). The DNA of the CDR3 is TGTGCCAGCGGAACAGGGACTACTTATCAGCCCCAGCATTTT. It encodes CASGTGTTYQPQHF.

V usage is TRBV18 and J usage is TRBJ1-1; TRBD1 aligns across 8 bases. CDR1 is KGHSH, CDR2 LQKENI, per germline. J was trimmed by 4 bases and V by 2 bases; bases with no gene match: 6. The CDR3 extends over 15 amino acids. CDR3 DNA: TGTGCCAGCTCACCAGGACAGGGCGGGGGCACTGAAGCTTTCTTT. Translation: CASSPGQGGGTEAFF.

The chain joins TRBV3-1 (or the pseudogene TRBV3-2) to TRBJ1-1, with D possibly being TRBD1 (6 bases). From germline, CDR1 is LGHDT and CDR2 YNNKEL (reference sequence). The V end lost 4 bases, the J end lost 0 bases, and 15 bases lay between the germline ends. The length of the CDR3 is 16 residues. This CDR3 is CASSPRSRGLNTEAFF. CDR3 in DNA: TGTGCCAGCAGCCCCCGAAGCAGGGGATTGAACACTGAAGCTTTCTTT.

The chain is built from TRBV7-6 and TRBJ1-4, with 8 bases matching TRBD1. CDR1 and CDR2 (germline): SGHVS, FNYEAQ. The CDR3 loop spans 15 amino acids. The V segment lost 5 bases and the J segment 4 bases; nucleotides outside the gene matches: 6. The CDR3 sequence is CASSPWTGFNEKLFF. The CDR3 nucleotides are TGTGCCAGCAGCCCATGGACAGGGTTTAATGAAAAACTGTTTTTT.

The CDR3 DNA follows: TGTGCCAGCAGCTTGGGTGCTAGCGGAAGTCAGGAGACCCAGTACTTC. The encoded protein is CASSLGASGSQETQYF. This chain links TRBV5-5 with TRBJ2-5, with TRBD2 matching 7 bases. The CDR3 is made up of 16 amino acids. Germline CDR1 is SGHKS and CDR2 is YYEKEE (reference sequence). J lost 5 bases, V lost 0 bases, and 10 bases had no gene match.

The chain recombines TRBV9 with TRBJ2-4; 7 bases line up with TRBD1. The germline gives CDR1 SGDLS, CDR2 YYNGEE. The CDR3 consists of 14 residues. V shed 4 bases and J 8 bases; nucleotides not matched to a gene: 9. CDR3 residues: CASSKRGRGDIQYF. The DNA of the CDR3 is TGTGCCAGCAGCAAAAGGGGGCGCGGTGACATTCAGTACTTC.

This rearrangement joins TRBV9 to TRBJ1-1, with 7 bases aligning to TRBD1. J was trimmed by 6 bases and V by 3 bases; bases with no gene match: 5. CDR1 and CDR2 (germline): SGDLS, YYNGEE. The CDR3 is 13 amino acids. The CDR3, as DNA: TGTGCCAGCAGCGCCGACAGGGAGGCTGAAGCTTTCTTT. It translates to CASSADREAEAFF.

This chain uses TRBV3-1 (or the pseudogene TRBV3-2) with TRBJ1-6; the match to TRBD1 covers 12 bases. The V segment lost 4 bases and the J segment 9 bases; nucleotides outside the gene matches: 13. Germline CDR1 and CDR2: LGHDT and YNNKEL (reference sequence). CDR3 length: 18 residues. The CDR3 DNA reads as TGTGCCAGCAGCCCGACCGGGACAGGGGGCGTAAGAATTTCACCCCTCCACTTT. As protein: CASSPTGTGGVRISPLHF.

V and J are TRBV5-1 and TRBJ2-3, with 10 bases lining up with TRBD1. CDR3 length: 14 residues. Germline V gives CDR1 SGHRS, CDR2 YFSETQ. The V gene end was trimmed by 7 bases and the J gene end by 0 bases; junction bases not matched to a gene: 2. The CDR3 reads CASRQGASTDTQYF. The CDR3 bases are TGCGCCAGCCGACAGGGGGCAAGCACAGATACGCAGTATTTT.

The V call is TRBV30, the J call TRBJ2-7, with D possibly matching TRBD1 (5 bases). Germline CDR1 and CDR2: GTSNPN and SVGIG (reference sequence). V shed 5 bases and J shed 2 bases, with 19 bases lying between them. This CDR3 spans 15 amino acids. CDR3 nucleotides: TGTGCCTGGCGCCAGAAGGGGCGGCGCCCCTACGAGCAGTACTTC. Residues: CAWRQKGRRPYEQYF.

The chain is built from TRBV7-2 and TRBJ2-5; tentatively, D is TRBD2 (6 bases). The CDR3 is 14 amino acids. Germline-derived CDR1 and CDR2 are SGHTA and FQGNSA. Trimming left V 3 bases short and J 4 bases short, with 12 bases between. The chain's CDR3 is CASSLAGWGETQYF. The CDR3 coding sequence is TGTGCCAGCAGCTTGGCGGGATGGGGAGAGACCCAGTACTTC.

The V gene is TRBV27, the J gene TRBJ1-5; 7 bases line up with TRBD1. From germline, CDR1 is MNHEY and CDR2 SMNVEV (reference sequence). Trimming took 5 bases from V and 3 from J; bases not matched to a gene: 10. This CDR3 spans 16 amino acids. Written as DNA, the CDR3 is TGTGCCAGCAGTCCAAAGTGGGACAGATTCAATCAGCCCCAGCATTTT. Its translation: CASSPKWDRFNQPQHF.

This clone was counted many times. The chain couples TRBV6-1 to TRBJ2-5, with a possible D match to TRBD2 (5 bases). This CDR3 is 16 amino acids long. The germline V gene encodes CDR1 MNHNS and CDR2 SASEGT. V dropped 2 bases and J dropped 5 bases, with 18 bases sitting between them. The CDR3 reads CASSEISFGVGETQYF. CDR3 sequence (DNA): TGTGCCAGCAGTGAAATTTCCTTCGGGGTTGGGGAGACCCAGTACTTC.

This chain links TRBV6-5 with TRBJ1-1; the match to TRBD1 covers 10 bases. Germline V CDR1 and CDR2: MNHEY, SVGAGI. Losses at the gene ends were 7 bases for V and 4 bases for J; bases not matched to a gene: 6. CDR3 length equals 14 residues. CDR3 coding DNA: TGTGCCAGCACCGAGACAGGGGGCCTCACTGAAGCTTTCTTT. Translation: CASTETGGLTEAFF.

The rearrangement uses TRBV4-1 and TRBJ2-5; possible D gene TRBD2, 6 bases. This CDR3 spans 18 amino acids. The V and J ends lost 0 bases and 2 bases respectively, with 19 bases between them. Germline CDR1 MGHRA, CDR2 YSYEKL. The CDR3 here is CASSQDAGSGVGQETQYF. DNA for the CDR3: TGCGCCAGCAGCCAAGATGCTGGTAGCGGCGTGGGTCAAGAGACCCAGTACTTC.

This clone was recorded once. The chain uses TRBV19 and TRBJ2-2; 7 bases map to TRBD2. The CDR3 sequence is 14 residues long. Germline assignment: CDR1 LNHDA and CDR2 SQIVND (reference sequence). V shed 7 bases, J shed 5 bases, and the junction held 7 bases outside the gene matches. The CDR3: CASMQGTITGELFF. The CDR3 DNA reads as TGTGCCAGTATGCAAGGGACTATTACCGGGGAGCTGTTTTTT.

The chain links TRBV7-6 to TRBJ2-3; possible D gene TRBD2, 7 bases. This CDR3 contains 16 residues. Per germline, CDR1 SGHVS and CDR2 FNYEAQ. Trimming pared 5 bases from V and 1 base from J, leaving 16 bases between. As DNA, the CDR3 is TGTGCCAGCAGCCCGCGGGGAGGGGGGGGCACAGATACGCAGTATTTT. This sequence encodes CASSPRGGGGTDTQYF. Full variable domain (remainder filled in from reference TRBV7-6 and TRBJ2-3): GAGVSQSPRYKVTKRGQDVALRCDPISGHVSLYWYRQALGQGPEFLTYFNYEAQQDKSGLPNDRFSAERPEGSISTLTIQRTEQRDSAMYRCASSPRGGGGTDTQYFGPGTRLTVL.

The sample holds a few counts of this clone. The gene calls are TRBV7-2 and TRBJ1-5, with 7 bases identical to TRBD1. Germline assignment: CDR1 SGHTA and CDR2 FQGNSA. V lost 3 bases, J lost 3 bases, and 5 bases stayed unmatched. The CDR3 is 15 amino acids. This chain's CDR3 is CASSFGQALNQPQHF. CDR3 DNA: TGTGCCAGCAGCTTCGGACAGGCCCTCAATCAGCCCCAGCATTTT.

The gene calls are TRBV4-1 and TRBJ2-5; 11 bases fit TRBD2. J was trimmed by 0 bases and V by 2 bases; bases with no gene match: 8. Germline CDR1 is MGHRA and CDR2 is YSYEKL. The CDR3 extends over 18 amino acids. CDR3: CASSQWTSGRWYQETQYF. DNA of the CDR3: TGCGCCAGCAGCCAATGGACTAGCGGGCGATGGTACCAAGAGACCCAGTACTTC.